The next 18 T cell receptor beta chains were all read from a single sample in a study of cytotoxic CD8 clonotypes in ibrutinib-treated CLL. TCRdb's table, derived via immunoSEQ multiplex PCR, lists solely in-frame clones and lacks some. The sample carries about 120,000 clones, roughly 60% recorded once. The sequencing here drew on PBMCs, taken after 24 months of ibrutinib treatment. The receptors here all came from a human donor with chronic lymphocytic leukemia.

The DNA of the CDR3 is TGTGCCAGTAGAACCCAGGGGTATGCCTACGAGCAGTACTTC. This encodes CASRTQGYAYEQYF. V and J are TRBV19 and TRBJ2-7; the D gene is possibly TRBD1 (6 bases). The ends were cut back, 6 bases at V and 2 bases at J, with 14 bases in the middle. Per germline, CDR1 LNHDA and CDR2 SQIVND (reference sequence). The CDR3 is 14 amino acids.

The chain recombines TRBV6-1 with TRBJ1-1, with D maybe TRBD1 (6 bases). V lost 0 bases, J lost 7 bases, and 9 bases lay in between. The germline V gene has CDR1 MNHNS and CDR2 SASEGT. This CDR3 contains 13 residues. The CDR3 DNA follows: TGTGCCAGCAGTGAAGCGGGGGCGGGTGAAGCTTTCTTT. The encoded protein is CASSEAGAGEAFF.

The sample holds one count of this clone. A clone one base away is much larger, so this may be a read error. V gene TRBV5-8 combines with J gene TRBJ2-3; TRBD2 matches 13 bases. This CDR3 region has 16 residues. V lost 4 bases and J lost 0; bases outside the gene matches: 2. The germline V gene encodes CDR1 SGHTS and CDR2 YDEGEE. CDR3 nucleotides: TGTGCCAGCAGCCGACTAGCGGGGGGCAGCACAGATACGCAGTATTTT. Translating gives CASSRLAGGSTDTQYF. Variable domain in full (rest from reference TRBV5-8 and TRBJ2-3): EAGVTQSPTHLIKTRGQQATLRCSPISGHTSVYWYQQALGLGLQFLLWYDEGEERNRGNFPPRFSGRQFPNYSSELNVNALELEDSALYLCASSRLAGGSTDTQYFGPGTRLTVL.

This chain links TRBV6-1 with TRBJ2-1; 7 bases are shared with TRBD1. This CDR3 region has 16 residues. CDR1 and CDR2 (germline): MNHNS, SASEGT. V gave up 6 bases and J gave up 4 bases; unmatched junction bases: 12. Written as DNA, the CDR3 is TGTGCCAGCAGCGAATGGCCCAGGACAGGTTACAATGAGCAGTTCTTC. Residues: CASSEWPRTGYNEQFF.

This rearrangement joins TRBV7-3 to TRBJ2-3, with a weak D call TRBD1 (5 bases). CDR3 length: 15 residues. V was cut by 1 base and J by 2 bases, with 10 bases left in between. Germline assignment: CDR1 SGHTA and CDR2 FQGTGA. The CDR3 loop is CASSLRGEFTDTQYF. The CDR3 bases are TGTGCCAGCAGCTTAAGGGGCGAATTCACAGATACGCAGTATTTT.

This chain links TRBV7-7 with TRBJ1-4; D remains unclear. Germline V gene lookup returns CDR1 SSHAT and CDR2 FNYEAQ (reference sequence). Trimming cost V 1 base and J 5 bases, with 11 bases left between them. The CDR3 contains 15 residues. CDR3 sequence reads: CASSLGIGWNEKLFF. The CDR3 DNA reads TGTGCCAGCAGCTTAGGAATCGGGTGGAATGAAAAACTGTTTTTT.

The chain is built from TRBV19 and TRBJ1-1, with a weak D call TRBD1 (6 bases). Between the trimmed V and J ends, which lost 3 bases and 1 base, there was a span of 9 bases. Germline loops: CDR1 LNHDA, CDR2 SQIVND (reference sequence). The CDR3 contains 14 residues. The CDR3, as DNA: TGTGCCAGTAGTATTCAGGGACAGAACACTGAAGCTTTCTTT. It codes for CASSIQGQNTEAFF.

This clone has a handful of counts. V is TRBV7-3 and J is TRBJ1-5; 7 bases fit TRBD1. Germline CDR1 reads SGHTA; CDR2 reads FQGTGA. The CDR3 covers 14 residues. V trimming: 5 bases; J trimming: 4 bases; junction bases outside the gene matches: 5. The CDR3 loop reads CASSPDRANQPQHF. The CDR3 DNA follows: TGTGCCAGCAGCCCCGACAGGGCTAATCAGCCCCAGCATTTT.

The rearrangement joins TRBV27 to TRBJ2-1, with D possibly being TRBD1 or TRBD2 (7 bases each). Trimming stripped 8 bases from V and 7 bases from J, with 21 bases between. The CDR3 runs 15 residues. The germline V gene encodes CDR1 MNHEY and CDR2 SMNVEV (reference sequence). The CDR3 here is CASVAWEGAKNEQFF. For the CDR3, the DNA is TGTGCCAGCGTGGCATGGGAGGGGGCGAAGAATGAGCAGTTCTTC.

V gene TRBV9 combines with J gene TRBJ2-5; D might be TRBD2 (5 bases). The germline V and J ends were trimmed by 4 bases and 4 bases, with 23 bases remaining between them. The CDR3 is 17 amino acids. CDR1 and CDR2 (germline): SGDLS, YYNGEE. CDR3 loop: CASSPRREGPAGETQYF. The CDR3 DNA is TGTGCCAGCAGCCCGCGACGTGAAGGACCTGCGGGAGAGACCCAGTACTTC.

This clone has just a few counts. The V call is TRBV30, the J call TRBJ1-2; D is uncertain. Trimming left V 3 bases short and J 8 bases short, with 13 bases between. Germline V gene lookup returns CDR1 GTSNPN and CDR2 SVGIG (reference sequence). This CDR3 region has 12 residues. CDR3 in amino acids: CAWRPSDPGYTF. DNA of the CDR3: TGTGCCTGGAGACCCAGCGACCCCGGCTACACCTTC.

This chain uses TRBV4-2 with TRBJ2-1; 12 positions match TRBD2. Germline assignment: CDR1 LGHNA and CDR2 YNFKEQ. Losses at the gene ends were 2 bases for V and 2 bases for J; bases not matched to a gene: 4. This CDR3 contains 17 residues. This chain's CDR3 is CASSQPSGGVTYNEQFF. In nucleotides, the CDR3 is TGTGCCAGCAGCCAACCTAGCGGGGGGGTAACCTACAATGAGCAGTTCTTC.

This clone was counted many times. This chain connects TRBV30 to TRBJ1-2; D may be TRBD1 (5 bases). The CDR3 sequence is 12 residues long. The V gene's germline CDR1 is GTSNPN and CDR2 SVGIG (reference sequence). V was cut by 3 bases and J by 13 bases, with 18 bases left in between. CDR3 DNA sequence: TGTGCCTGGAGCCCGGGAGATACTGGGGGCACCTTC. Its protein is CAWSPGDTGGTF.

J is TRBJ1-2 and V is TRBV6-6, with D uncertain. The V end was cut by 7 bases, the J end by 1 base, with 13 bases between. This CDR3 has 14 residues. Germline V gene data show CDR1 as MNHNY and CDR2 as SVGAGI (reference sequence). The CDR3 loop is CASTLTQSNYGYTF. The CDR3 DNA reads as TGTGCCAGCACCTTGACGCAGAGTAACTATGGCTACACCTTC.

In nucleotides, the CDR3 is TGTGCCACCAGCGACATCGGCGGGGAGCTGTTTTTT. Amino acids: CATSDIGGELFF. The V call is TRBV15, the J call TRBJ2-2; D gene unclear. The germline V and J ends were trimmed by 5 bases and 7 bases, with 8 bases remaining between them. The CDR3 extends over 12 amino acids. Germline assignment: CDR1 LNHNV and CDR2 YYDKDF (reference sequence).

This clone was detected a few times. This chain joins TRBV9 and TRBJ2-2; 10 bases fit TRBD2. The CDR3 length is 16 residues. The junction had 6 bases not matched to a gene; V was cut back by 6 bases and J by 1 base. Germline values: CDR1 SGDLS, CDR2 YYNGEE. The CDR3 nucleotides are TGTGCCAGCAAAGTAGCGGGGGGTCAGAACACCGGGGAGCTGTTTTTT. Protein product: CASKVAGGQNTGELFF.

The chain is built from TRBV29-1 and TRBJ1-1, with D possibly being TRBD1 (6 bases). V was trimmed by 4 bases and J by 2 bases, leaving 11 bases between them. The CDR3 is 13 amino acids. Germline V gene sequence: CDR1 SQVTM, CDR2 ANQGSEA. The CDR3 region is CSVAGTHNTEAFF. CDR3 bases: TGCAGCGTTGCCGGGACACATAACACTGAAGCTTTCTTT.

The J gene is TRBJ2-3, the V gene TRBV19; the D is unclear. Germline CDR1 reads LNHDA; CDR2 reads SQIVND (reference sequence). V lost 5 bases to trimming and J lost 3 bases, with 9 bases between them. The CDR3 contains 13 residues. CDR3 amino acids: CASSVLRTDTQYF. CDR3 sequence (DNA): TGTGCCAGTAGTGTTCTTAGAACAGATACGCAGTATTTT.